A single sample is the source of the 21 T cell receptor beta chains below, sequenced in a study of cytomegalovirus exposure and HLA in healthy donors. With 60 Vbeta and 13 Jbeta primers, the PCR was carried out. Produced via immunoSEQ multiplex PCR; TCRdb's table is partial and in-frame only. The sample includes some 120,000 clones. Source material: PBMCs. These TCRs come from a woman aged 60-70 years in good health and CMV-seronegative.

The rearrangement joins TRBV2 to TRBJ2-7; D is perhaps TRBD2 (6 bases). The CDR3 loop spans 15 amino acids. Germline CDR1 and CDR2: SNHLY and FYNNEI. Trimming took 6 bases from V and 0 from J, leaving 15 bases between them. CDR3 nucleotide sequence: TGTGCCAGCAGGCCCCTTAGCGGAGCCTCCTACGAGCAGTACTTC. It encodes CASRPLSGASYEQYF.

The V call is TRBV5-1, the J call TRBJ1-1, with D unresolved. The germline CDR1 and CDR2 sequences are SGHRS and YFSETQ. Trimming shortened V by 1 base and J by 1 base, and 8 bases separated the two germline ends. CDR3 length: 14 amino acids. CDR3 amino acids: CASSLQPGNTEAFF. The CDR3 nucleotides read TGCGCCAGCAGCTTGCAGCCAGGGAACACTGAAGCTTTCTTT.

The chain uses TRBV7-8 and TRBJ1-5, with D uncertain. The CDR3 totals 14 residues. V shed 0 bases and J shed 0 bases, with 3 bases lying between them. The germline V gene encodes CDR1 SGHVS and CDR2 FQNEAQ. The CDR3 coding sequence is TGTGCCAGCAGCTTAGCGTATAGCAATCAGCCCCAGCATTTT. As protein: CASSLAYSNQPQHF.

The chain uses TRBV18 and TRBJ1-1, with a tentative D call TRBD1 (6 bases). CDR1 and CDR2 from the germline V gene are KGHSH and LQKENI. The CDR3 has 16 amino acids. V was cut by 1 base and J by 3 bases, with 15 bases left in between. CDR3 bases: TGTGCCAGCTCACCACGGGGGCAGGCGGCTTACACTGAAGCTTTCTTT. The encoded protein is CASSPRGQAAYTEAFF. The entire variable domain, with the rest obtained from reference TRBV18 and TRBJ1-1, is as follows: NAGVMQNPRHLVRRRGQEARLRCSPMKGHSHVYWYRQLPEEGLKFMVYLQKENIIDESGMPKERFSAEFPKEGPSILRIQQVVRGDSAAYFCASSPRGQAAYTEAFFGQGTRLTVV.

The chain links TRBV11-2 to TRBJ1-4, with D possibly matching TRBD1 (6 bases). The V end lost 4 bases, the J end lost 7 bases, and 10 bases lay between the germline ends. Germline CDR1 is SGHAT and CDR2 is FQNNGV. The CDR3 runs to 13 residues. The CDR3 sequence is CASSSGVVEKLFF. For the CDR3, the DNA is TGTGCCAGCAGCTCAGGGGTGGTTGAAAAACTGTTTTTT.

CDR3 protein: CASSQGAVATGTRGSGELFF. CDR3 DNA: TGCGCCAGCAGCCAAGGTGCCGTAGCCACCGGGACTAGAGGATCCGGGGAGCTGTTTTTT. The chain carries TRBV4-1 and TRBJ2-2; 8 bases agree with TRBD2. The CDR3 extends over 20 amino acids. The V segment lost 1 base and the J segment 6 bases; nucleotides outside the gene matches: 19. Germline lookup yields CDR1 MGHRA and CDR2 YSYEKL.

The genes are TRBV7-9 and TRBJ2-3, with D tentatively TRBD2 (7 bases). CDR3 length: 13 residues. Trimming left V 6 bases short and J 7 bases short, with 14 bases between. Germline CDR1 reads SEHNR; CDR2 reads FQNEAQ (reference sequence). The chain's CDR3 is CASRPGGYHTQYF. The CDR3 bases are TGTGCCAGCAGGCCGGGGGGCTATCATACGCAGTATTTT.

The rearrangement links TRBV2 to TRBJ1-6, with 9 bases fitting TRBD1. The germline gives CDR1 SNHLY, CDR2 FYNNEI. Losses at the gene ends were 6 bases for V and 10 bases for J; bases not matched to a gene: 7. The length of the CDR3 is 14 residues. In DNA form, the CDR3 reads TGTGCCAGCAGACCGACAGGGACAGGGTCACCCCTCCACTTT. Residues: CASRPTGTGSPLHF.

The chain combines TRBV13 with TRBJ2-7, with 9 bases that match TRBD1. V dropped 5 bases and J dropped 4; count of bases not matched to a gene: 9. Germline CDR1 is PRHDT and CDR2 is FYEKMQ (reference sequence). The CDR3 covers 15 residues. The CDR3 protein is CASSPPGTGPYEQYF. The CDR3, as DNA: TGTGCCAGCAGCCCCCCCGGGACAGGGCCTTACGAGCAGTACTTC.

The chain joins TRBV21-1 to TRBJ1-1; the table assigns TRBD1, which was not confirmed against the DNA. TRBV21-1 is designated a pseudogene. The CDR3 sequence is 14 residues long. CDR3 residues: CATDPGATNTEAFF. The CDR3 nucleotides are TGTGCCACCGATCCAGGGGCCACGAACACTGAAGCTTTCTTT.

This chain uses TRBV7-2 with TRBJ2-3, with 14 bases that match TRBD2. Germline V gives CDR1 SGHTA, CDR2 FQGNSA. Trimming took 1 base from V and 7 from J; bases not matched to a gene: 10. The CDR3 has 18 residues. In nucleotides, the CDR3 is TGTGCCAGCAGCTTAGGGACTAGCGGGAGGCGTAGAGGAAATACGCAGTATTTT. Its translation: CASSLGTSGRRRGNTQYF.

The chain joins TRBV30 to TRBJ2-1; D might be TRBD1 (5 bases). The CDR3 covers 15 residues. Trimming removed 4 bases at V and 2 bases at J, with 15 bases between. The germline V gene has CDR1 GTSNPN and CDR2 SVGIG (reference sequence). The CDR3 DNA reads as TGTGCCTGGAAAAATCGCGACAGTCCCTACAATGAGCAGTTCTTC. This encodes CAWKNRDSPYNEQFF.

The J gene is TRBJ1-4, the V gene TRBV19, with a weak D call TRBD1 (5 bases). The CDR3 is 14 residues long. Per the germline V gene, CDR1 is LNHDA and CDR2 is SQIVND (reference sequence). V lost 3 bases to trimming and J lost 4 bases, with 9 bases between them. CDR3 loop: CASSMGRGNEKLFF. In DNA, the CDR3 is TGTGCCAGTAGTATGGGAAGGGGTAATGAAAAACTGTTTTTT.

The CDR3: CASSVSAGGPETQYF. Here the CDR3 DNA reads TGCGCCAGCAGCGTGAGTGCGGGGGGGCCAGAGACCCAGTACTTC. The J gene is TRBJ2-5, the V gene TRBV5-1, with 9 bases that match TRBD2. The germline V gene encodes CDR1 SGHRS and CDR2 YFSETQ. V was pared by 4 bases and J by 4 bases, with 8 bases of the junction left unmatched. The CDR3 has 15 amino acids.

This chain joins TRBV6-1 and TRBJ1-3, with 7 bases that match TRBD1. CDR1 and CDR2 (germline): MNHNS, SASEGT. This CDR3 is built from 14 residues. The J segment lost 0 bases and the V segment lost 6 bases, leaving 2 bases of the junction unmatched. DNA of the CDR3: TGTGCCAGCAGGGGACAGAACTCTGGAAACACCATATATTTT. As protein: CASRGQNSGNTIYF.

Written as DNA, the CDR3 is TGTGCCAGCAGTGGCAGGGATTCCGGAAACACCATATATTTT. Its protein product is CASSGRDSGNTIYF. The chain combines TRBV6-1 with TRBJ1-3, with D maybe TRBD1 (5 bases). The V end was cut by 4 bases, the J end by 4 bases, with 11 bases between. The CDR3 runs 14 residues. The germline CDR1 and CDR2 sequences are MNHNS and SASEGT.

The genes are TRBV7-2 and TRBJ2-2; maybe TRBD2 (6 bases). Germline values: CDR1 SGHTA, CDR2 FQGNSA. The V gene lost 1 base and the J gene lost 3 bases, with 6 bases spanning the gap. The CDR3 sequence is 14 residues long. The CDR3 sequence is CASSLGGDTGELFF. The CDR3, as DNA: TGTGCCAGCAGCTTAGGCGGGGACACCGGGGAGCTGTTTTTT.

The chain carries TRBV28 and TRBJ1-4; the D gene is possibly TRBD1 (5 bases). Trimming cost V 2 bases and J 6 bases, with 16 bases left between them. The V gene's germline CDR1 is MDHEN and CDR2 SYDVKM. The CDR3 extends over 16 amino acids. CDR3 loop: CASSLTPGAGDEKLFF. The CDR3 region has the DNA TGTGCCAGCAGTTTAACTCCGGGTGCGGGGGATGAAAAACTGTTTTTT.

The chain combines TRBV5-1 with TRBJ2-1, with D possibly being TRBD1 (7 bases). The CDR3 sequence is 18 residues long. V lost 0 bases and J 1 base, leaving 17 bases between the germline ends. Germline lookup yields CDR1 SGHRS and CDR2 YFSETQ. The CDR3 reads CASSLGQGGQPSYNEQFF. The CDR3 nucleotides are TGCGCCAGCAGCTTGGGACAGGGAGGCCAACCTTCCTACAATGAGCAGTTCTTC.

This chain connects TRBV20-1 to TRBJ1-1, with a possible D match to TRBD1 (6 bases). Trimming cost V 1 base and J 8 bases, with 8 bases left between them. CDR3 length equals 11 residues. CDR1 DFQATT and CDR2 SNEGSKA come from the germline V gene (reference sequence). The CDR3 DNA is TGCAGTGCTAGAGTCGACAGGGAAGCTTTCTTT. Its translation: CSARVDREAFF.

This chain joins TRBV30 and TRBJ2-7; 7 bases are shared with TRBD2. Germline V CDR1 and CDR2: GTSNPN, SVGIG (reference sequence). The CDR3 is 12 amino acids. Germline trimming cut 4 bases from V and 4 bases from J; bases unmatched to any gene: 4. The DNA for the CDR3 is TGTGCCTGGAACGCGGGACTATACGAGCAGTACTTC. It codes for CAWNAGLYEQYF.